Listed below are T cell receptor beta chains from one sample, sequenced in a study of T cell changes during pregnancy in multiple sclerosis. Using immunoSEQ multiplex PCR, the repertoire was profiled, and TCRdb retains in-frame clones only, with some absent. The sample has 75,000 to 100,000 clones; roughly 89% are singletons. This sample comprised peripheral blood, obtained after pregnancy. The receptors stem from a female donor in good health, enrolled as a control in a pregnancy study. Both conserved end residues are part of each CDR3. The order of the fields is J gene, V gene, D gene, clone size, CDR3 protein, CDR3 DNA. D genes are given only for firm matches. Size is stated for part of the rows, as once, few or many counts, or as a class when the clone is expanded.

j_call: TRBJ2-7
v_call: TRBV7-9
d_call: TRBD2
clone_size: once
cdr3_aa: CASSLYETSVLRAYEQYF
cdr3_nt: TGTGCCAGCAGCTTATATGAGACTAGCGTCCTGCGGGCCTACGAGCAGTACTTC

j_call: TRBJ2-3
v_call: TRBV5-1
d_call: NA
clone_size: NA
cdr3_aa: CASSSRQADTQYF
cdr3_nt: TGCGCCAGCAGCTCCCGACAGGCAGATACGCAGTATTTT

j_call: TRBJ1-1
v_call: TRBV7-3
d_call: NA
clone_size: NA
cdr3_aa: CASSFRGPTEAFF
cdr3_nt: TGTGCCAGCAGCTTCCGCGGTCCCACTGAAGCTTTCTTT

j_call: TRBJ2-7
v_call: TRBV5-1
d_call: NA
clone_size: NA
cdr3_aa: CATGPGGPYQQYF
cdr3_nt: TGCGCCACCGGACCCGGAGGCCCATACCAGCAGTACTTC

j_call: TRBJ2-7
v_call: TRBV7-9
d_call: NA
clone_size: NA
cdr3_aa: CASSLAAKGDEQYF
cdr3_nt: TGTGCCAGCAGCTTAGCGGCAAAAGGGGACGAGCAGTACTTC

j_call: TRBJ2-5
v_call: TRBV7-2
d_call: TRBD1
clone_size: NA
cdr3_aa: CASSLAQGAQETQYF
cdr3_nt: TGTGCCAGCAGCTTAGCACAGGGGGCGCAAGAGACCCAGTACTTC

j_call: TRBJ2-1
v_call: TRBV25-1
d_call: NA
clone_size: NA
cdr3_aa: CASSPTSYGDEQFF
cdr3_nt: TGTGCCAGCAGCCCCACTAGCTATGGCGATGAGCAGTTCTTC

j_call: TRBJ1-1
v_call: TRBV11-2
d_call: NA
clone_size: NA
cdr3_aa: CASSLLGRMGTEAFF
cdr3_nt: TGTGCCAGCAGCTTATTGGGGAGGATGGGCACTGAAGCTTTCTTT

j_call: TRBJ2-5
v_call: TRBV7-8
d_call: NA
clone_size: NA
cdr3_aa: CASSFRGRGETQYF
cdr3_nt: TGTGCCAGCAGCTTCAGGGGCAGGGGAGAGACCCAGTACTTC

j_call: TRBJ1-2
v_call: TRBV18
d_call: TRBD1
clone_size: NA
cdr3_aa: CASSPGTGYGYTF
cdr3_nt: TGTGCCAGCTCACCCGGGACAGGCTATGGCTACACCTTC

j_call: TRBJ1-2
v_call: TRBV2
d_call: NA
clone_size: once
cdr3_aa: CASSAREGRALYGYTF
cdr3_nt: TGTGCCAGCAGCGCAAGGGAGGGAAGGGCGTTGTATGGCTACACCTTC

j_call: TRBJ2-2
v_call: TRBV9
d_call: TRBD2
clone_size: NA
cdr3_aa: CASSSGGAVTGELFF
cdr3_nt: TGTGCCAGCAGCTCCGGGGGGGCGGTGACCGGGGAGCTGTTTTTT

j_call: TRBJ2-1
v_call: TRBV28
d_call: NA
clone_size: NA
cdr3_aa: CASSTSMTVGEQFF
cdr3_nt: TGTGCCAGCAGCACCAGTATGACAGTGGGTGAGCAGTTCTTC

j_call: TRBJ2-7
v_call: TRBV11-2
d_call: NA
clone_size: NA
cdr3_aa: CASSLIVHEQYF
cdr3_nt: TGTGCCAGCAGCTTAATAGTCCACGAGCAGTACTTC

j_call: TRBJ1-6
v_call: TRBV7-2
d_call: NA
clone_size: NA
cdr3_aa: CASSWNTGGPLHF
cdr3_nt: TGTGCCAGCAGCTGGAATACAGGCGGACCCCTCCACTTT

j_call: TRBJ1-2
v_call: TRBV5-8
d_call: NA
clone_size: NA
cdr3_aa: CASSLVRSGGYTF
cdr3_nt: TGTGCCAGCAGCTTGGTCAGGTCTGGCGGCTACACCTTC

j_call: TRBJ1-1
v_call: TRBV7-2
d_call: TRBD1
clone_size: NA
cdr3_aa: CASSLSPNRGERTEAFF
cdr3_nt: TGTGCCAGCAGCTTGAGCCCCAACAGGGGGGAGAGGACTGAAGCTTTCTTT

j_call: TRBJ1-1
v_call: TRBV7-9
d_call: TRBD1
clone_size: NA
cdr3_aa: CASSLEGARTEAFF
cdr3_nt: TGTGCCAGCAGCTTAGAGGGGGCTCGGACTGAAGCTTTCTTT

j_call: TRBJ2-1
v_call: TRBV19
d_call: TRBD2
clone_size: NA
cdr3_aa: CASSRTSGGLWNEQFF
cdr3_nt: TGTGCCAGTAGTCGTACTAGCGGAGGTTTATGGAATGAGCAGTTCTTC

j_call: TRBJ1-6
v_call: TRBV19
d_call: NA
clone_size: NA
cdr3_aa: CASSTGSGNSPLHF
cdr3_nt: TGTGCCAGTAGCACAGGGTCCGGTAATTCACCCCTCCACTTT

j_call: TRBJ1-2
v_call: TRBV7-2
d_call: NA
clone_size: few
cdr3_aa: CASSFQLDGYTF
cdr3_nt: TGTGCCAGCAGCTTCCAACTAGACGGCTACACCTTC

j_call: TRBJ1-6
v_call: TRBV27
d_call: TRBD1
clone_size: few
cdr3_aa: CASSQTGTGNSPLHF
cdr3_nt: TGTGCCAGCAGCCAAACCGGGACAGGGAATTCACCCCTCCACTTT

j_call: TRBJ2-1
v_call: TRBV7-9
d_call: TRBD2
clone_size: NA
cdr3_aa: CASSPVGSGGVEQFF
cdr3_nt: TGTGCCAGCAGCCCCGTGGGTAGCGGGGGGGTTGAGCAGTTCTTC

j_call: TRBJ2-5
v_call: TRBV4-1
d_call: TRBD2
clone_size: medium-sized
cdr3_aa: CASSPGQRGIETQYF
cdr3_nt: TGCGCCAGCAGCCCTGGACAGCGGGGGATTGAGACCCAGTACTTC

j_call: TRBJ2-4
v_call: TRBV4-3
d_call: NA
clone_size: few
cdr3_aa: CASSQSDTGVVKNIQYF
cdr3_nt: TGCGCCAGCAGCCAATCTGATACCGGGGTGGTCAAAAACATTCAGTACTTC

j_call: TRBJ2-1
v_call: TRBV19
d_call: TRBD2
clone_size: NA
cdr3_aa: CASSIGREPYNEQFF
cdr3_nt: TGTGCCAGTAGTATTGGGAGGGAGCCCTACAATGAGCAGTTCTTC

j_call: TRBJ2-4
v_call: TRBV4-3
d_call: TRBD1
clone_size: once
cdr3_aa: CASSQDTGQGLYSGGKNIQYF
cdr3_nt: TGCGCCAGCAGCCAAGATACGGGACAGGGACTTTATTCCGGGGGCAAAAACATTCAGTACTTC

j_call: TRBJ2-7
v_call: TRBV9
d_call: NA
clone_size: NA
cdr3_aa: CASSARRDSYEQYF
cdr3_nt: TGTGCCAGCAGCGCTAGGAGGGACAGCTACGAGCAGTACTTC

j_call: TRBJ1-1
v_call: TRBV7-9
d_call: TRBD1
clone_size: NA
cdr3_aa: CASSLARAGGTEAFF
cdr3_nt: TGTGCCAGCAGCTTAGCAAGGGCAGGGGGGACTGAAGCTTTCTTT

j_call: TRBJ2-5
v_call: TRBV7-8
d_call: TRBD2
clone_size: NA
cdr3_aa: CASSLMIVSGGTEETQYF
cdr3_nt: TGTGCCAGCAGCTTAATGATTGTAAGCGGGGGGACCGAAGAGACCCAGTACTTC

j_call: TRBJ2-1
v_call: TRBV28
d_call: TRBD2
clone_size: NA
cdr3_aa: CASSLAGGLYNEQFF
cdr3_nt: TGTGCCAGCTCACTAGCGGGGGGCCTCTACAATGAGCAGTTCTTC

j_call: TRBJ2-7
v_call: TRBV5-1
d_call: TRBD2
clone_size: few
cdr3_aa: CASSISSGGIYEQYF
cdr3_nt: TGCGCCAGCAGCATCTCTAGCGGGGGGATCTACGAGCAGTACTTC

j_call: TRBJ1-5
v_call: TRBV6-4
d_call: NA
clone_size: NA
cdr3_aa: CASSDSGTGGSNQPQHF
cdr3_nt: TGTGCCAGCAGTGACTCGGGAACGGGGGGGAGCAATCAGCCCCAGCATTTT